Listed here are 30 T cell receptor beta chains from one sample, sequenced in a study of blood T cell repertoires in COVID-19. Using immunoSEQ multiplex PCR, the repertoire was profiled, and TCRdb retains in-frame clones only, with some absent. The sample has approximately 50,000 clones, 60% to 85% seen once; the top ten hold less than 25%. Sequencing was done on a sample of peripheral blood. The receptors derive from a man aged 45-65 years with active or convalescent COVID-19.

CDR3 nucleotides: TGTGCCAGCAGCTTGTGGACAGGTCCGTACGAGCAGTACTTC. Translation: CASSLWTGPYEQYF. The chain is built from TRBV7-2 and TRBJ2-7; 7 nucleotides agree with TRBD1. J lost 4 bases, V lost 3 bases, and 6 bases had no gene match. This CDR3 spans 14 amino acids. In germline, CDR1 is SGHTA, CDR2 FQGNSA.

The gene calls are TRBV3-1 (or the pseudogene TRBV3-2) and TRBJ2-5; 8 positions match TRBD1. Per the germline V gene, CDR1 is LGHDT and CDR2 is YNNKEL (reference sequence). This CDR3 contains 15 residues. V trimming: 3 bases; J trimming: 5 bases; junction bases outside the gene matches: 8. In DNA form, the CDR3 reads TGTGCCAGCAGCCATATAGGGAGACAGGGGGAGACCCAGTACTTC. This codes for CASSHIGRQGETQYF.

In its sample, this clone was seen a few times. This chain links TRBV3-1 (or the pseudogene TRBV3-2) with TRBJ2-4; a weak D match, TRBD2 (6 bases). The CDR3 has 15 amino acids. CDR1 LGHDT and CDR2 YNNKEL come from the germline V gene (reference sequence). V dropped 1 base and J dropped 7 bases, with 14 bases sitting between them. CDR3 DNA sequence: TGTGCCAGCAGCCAAGTCCCCCTAGGAGGGAACATTCAGTACTTC. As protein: CASSQVPLGGNIQYF.

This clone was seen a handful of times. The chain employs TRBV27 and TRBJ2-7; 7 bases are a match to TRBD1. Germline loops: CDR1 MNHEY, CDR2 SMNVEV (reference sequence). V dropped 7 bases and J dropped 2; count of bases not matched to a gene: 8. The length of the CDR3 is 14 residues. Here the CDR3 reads CASMGRTGAYEQYF. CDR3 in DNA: TGTGCCAGCATGGGCAGGACAGGAGCCTACGAGCAGTACTTC.

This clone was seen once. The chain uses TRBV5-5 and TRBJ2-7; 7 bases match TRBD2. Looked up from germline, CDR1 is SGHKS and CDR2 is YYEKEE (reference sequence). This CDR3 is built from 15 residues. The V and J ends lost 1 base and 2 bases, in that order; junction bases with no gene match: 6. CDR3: CASSLYASGTYEQYF. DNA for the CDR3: TGTGCCAGCAGCTTGTACGCTAGCGGAACCTACGAGCAGTACTTC.

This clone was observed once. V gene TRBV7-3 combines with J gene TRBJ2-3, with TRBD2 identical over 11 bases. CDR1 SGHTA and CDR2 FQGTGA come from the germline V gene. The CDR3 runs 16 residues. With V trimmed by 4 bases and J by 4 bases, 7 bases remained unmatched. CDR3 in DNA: TGTGCCAGCAGCTACCGACTAGCGGGGCGGTCAGATACGCAGTATTTT. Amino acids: CASSYRLAGRSDTQYF.

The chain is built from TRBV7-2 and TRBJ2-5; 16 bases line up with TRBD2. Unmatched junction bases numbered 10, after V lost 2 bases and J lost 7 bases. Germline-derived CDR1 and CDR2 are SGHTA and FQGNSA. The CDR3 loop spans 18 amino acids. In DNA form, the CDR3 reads TGTGCCAGCAGCTTATACTGGGGACTAGCGGGGGGGCTATCGACCCAGTACTTC. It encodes CASSLYWGLAGGLSTQYF.

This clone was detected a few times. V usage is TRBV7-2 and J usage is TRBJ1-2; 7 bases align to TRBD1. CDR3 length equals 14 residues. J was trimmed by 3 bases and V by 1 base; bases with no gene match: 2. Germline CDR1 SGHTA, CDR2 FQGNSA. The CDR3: CASSLEGADYGYTF. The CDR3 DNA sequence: TGTGCCAGCAGCTTAGAGGGGGCGGACTATGGCTACACCTTC.

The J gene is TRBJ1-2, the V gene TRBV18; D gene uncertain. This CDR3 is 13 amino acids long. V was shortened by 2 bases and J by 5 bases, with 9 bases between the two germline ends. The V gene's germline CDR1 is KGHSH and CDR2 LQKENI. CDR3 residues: CASSPKEGYGYTF. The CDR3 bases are TGTGCCAGCTCACCAAAGGAGGGATATGGCTACACCTTC.

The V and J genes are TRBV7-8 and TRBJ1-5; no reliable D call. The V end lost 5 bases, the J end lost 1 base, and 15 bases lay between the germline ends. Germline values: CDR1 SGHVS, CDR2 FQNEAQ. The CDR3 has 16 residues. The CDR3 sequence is CASSAEEGSSNQPQHF. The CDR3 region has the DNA TGTGCCAGCAGCGCGGAGGAAGGGTCAAGCAATCAGCCCCAGCATTTT.

Written as DNA, the CDR3 is TGTGCCAGCTCCGGGGGGTCCCAGCATTTT. Translated: CASSGGSQHF. The chain is built from TRBV7-9 and TRBJ1-5; maybe TRBD1 (5 bases). The germline CDR1 and CDR2 sequences are SEHNR and FQNEAQ (reference sequence). Trimming cost V 8 bases and J 11 bases, with 10 bases left between them. The CDR3 is made up of 10 amino acids.

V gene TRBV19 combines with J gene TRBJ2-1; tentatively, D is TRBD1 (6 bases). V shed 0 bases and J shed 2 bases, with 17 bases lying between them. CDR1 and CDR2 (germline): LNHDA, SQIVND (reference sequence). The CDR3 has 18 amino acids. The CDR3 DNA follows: TGTGCCAGTAGTATAGATCTGGGTCCCACAGGGACCTACAATGAGCAGTTCTTC. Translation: CASSIDLGPTGTYNEQFF.

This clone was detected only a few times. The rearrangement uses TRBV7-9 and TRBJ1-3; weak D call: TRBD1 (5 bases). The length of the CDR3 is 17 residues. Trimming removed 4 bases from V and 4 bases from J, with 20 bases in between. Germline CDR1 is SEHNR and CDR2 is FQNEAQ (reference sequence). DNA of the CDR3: TGTGCCAGCAGCTCCCTCCAGGGAAAGTTGGGCGGAAACACCATATATTTT. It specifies CASSSLQGKLGGNTIYF.

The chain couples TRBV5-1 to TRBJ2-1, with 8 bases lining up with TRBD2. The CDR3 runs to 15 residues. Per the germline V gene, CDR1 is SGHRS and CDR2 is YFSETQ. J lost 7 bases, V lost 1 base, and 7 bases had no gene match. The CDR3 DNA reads TGCGCCAGCAGCTTGCCCTCGGGAGGGGGGAATGAGCAGTTCTTC. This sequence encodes CASSLPSGGGNEQFF.

Here the CDR3 reads CASSLRAASGFQETQYF. CDR3 coding DNA: TGTGCCAGCAGCTTACGTGCGGCTAGCGGGTTTCAAGAGACCCAGTACTTC. This chain joins TRBV7-9 and TRBJ2-5; 8 positions agree with TRBD2. The CDR3 runs 17 residues. The V gene end was trimmed by 2 bases and the J gene end by 2 bases; junction bases not matched to a gene: 10. Looked up from germline, CDR1 is SEHNR and CDR2 is FQNEAQ (reference sequence).

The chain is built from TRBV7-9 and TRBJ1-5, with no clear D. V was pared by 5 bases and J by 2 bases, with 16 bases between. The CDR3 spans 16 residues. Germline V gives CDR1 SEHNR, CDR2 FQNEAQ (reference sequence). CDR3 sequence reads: CASSPAGGIGNQPQHF. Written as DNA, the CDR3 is TGTGCCAGCAGCCCGGCCGGAGGGATCGGCAATCAGCCCCAGCATTTT.

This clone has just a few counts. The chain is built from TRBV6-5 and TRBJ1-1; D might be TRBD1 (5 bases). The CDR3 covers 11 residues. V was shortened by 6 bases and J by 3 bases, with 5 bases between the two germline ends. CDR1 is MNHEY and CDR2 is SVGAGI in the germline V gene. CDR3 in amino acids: CASSRDTEAFF. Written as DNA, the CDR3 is TGTGCCAGCAGCAGGGACACTGAAGCTTTCTTT.

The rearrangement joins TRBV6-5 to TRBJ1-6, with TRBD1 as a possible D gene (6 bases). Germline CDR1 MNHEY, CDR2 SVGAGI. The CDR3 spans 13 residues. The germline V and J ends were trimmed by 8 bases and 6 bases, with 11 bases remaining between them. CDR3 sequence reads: CASRRGGNSPLHF. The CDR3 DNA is TGTGCCAGCCGGAGAGGGGGTAATTCACCCCTCCACTTT.

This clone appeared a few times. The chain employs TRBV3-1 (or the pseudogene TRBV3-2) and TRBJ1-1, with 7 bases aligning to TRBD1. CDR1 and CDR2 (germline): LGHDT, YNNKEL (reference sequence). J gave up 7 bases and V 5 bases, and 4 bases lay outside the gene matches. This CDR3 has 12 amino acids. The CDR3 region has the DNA TGTGCCAGCAGCAGGGGACAGCGTGAAGCTTTCTTT. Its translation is CASSRGQREAFF.

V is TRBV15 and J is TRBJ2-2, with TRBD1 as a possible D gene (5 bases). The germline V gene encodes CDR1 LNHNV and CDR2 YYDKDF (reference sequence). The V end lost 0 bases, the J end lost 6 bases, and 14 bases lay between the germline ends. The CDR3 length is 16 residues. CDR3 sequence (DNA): TGTGCCACCAGCAGAGATGTTTCAGGGTTGGCCGGGGAGCTGTTTTTT. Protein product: CATSRDVSGLAGELFF.

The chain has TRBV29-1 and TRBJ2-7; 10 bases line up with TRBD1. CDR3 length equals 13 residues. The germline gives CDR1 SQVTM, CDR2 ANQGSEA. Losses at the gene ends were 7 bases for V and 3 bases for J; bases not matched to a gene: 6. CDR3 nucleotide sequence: TGCAGCGCCGGGGACAGGGGAGGCTACGAGCAGTACTTC. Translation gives CSAGDRGGYEQYF.

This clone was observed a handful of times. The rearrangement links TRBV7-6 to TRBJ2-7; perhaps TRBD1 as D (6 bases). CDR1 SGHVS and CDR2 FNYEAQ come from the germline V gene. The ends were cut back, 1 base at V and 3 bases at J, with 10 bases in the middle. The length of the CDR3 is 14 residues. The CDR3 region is CASSLGQGGYEQYF. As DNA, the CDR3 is TGTGCCAGCAGCTTAGGACAAGGGGGCTACGAGCAGTACTTC.

CDR3 nucleotides: TGTGCCAGCAGCGTAATGGGACAGTTCTCTGGAAACACCATATATTTT. This codes for CASSVMGQFSGNTIYF. This sequence joins TRBV9 and TRBJ1-3, with 7 bases fitting TRBD1. V shed 1 base and J 0 bases; nucleotides not matched to a gene: 4. CDR1 is SGDLS and CDR2 is YYNGEE in the germline V gene. The CDR3 runs to 16 residues. Filled out from reference TRBV9 and TRBJ1-3, the complete variable domain reads DSGVTQTPKHLITATGQRVTLRCSPRSGDLSVYWYQQSLDQGLQFLIQYYNGEERAKGNILERFSAQQFPDLHSELNLSSLELGDSALYFCASSVMGQFSGNTIYFGEGSWLTVV.

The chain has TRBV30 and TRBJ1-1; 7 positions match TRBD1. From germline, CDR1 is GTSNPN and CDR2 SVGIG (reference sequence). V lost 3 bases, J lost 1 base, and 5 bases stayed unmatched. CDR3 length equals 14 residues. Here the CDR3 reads CAWRIRQGNTEAFF. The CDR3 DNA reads TGTGCCTGGAGGATAAGACAGGGGAACACTGAAGCTTTCTTT.

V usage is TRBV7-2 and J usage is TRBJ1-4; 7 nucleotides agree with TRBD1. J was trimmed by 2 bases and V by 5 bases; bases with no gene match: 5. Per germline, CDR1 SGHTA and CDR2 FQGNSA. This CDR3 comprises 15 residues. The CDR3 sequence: CASSGRGQTNEKLFF. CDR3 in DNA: TGTGCCAGCAGCGGAAGGGGACAGACTAATGAAAAACTGTTTTTT.

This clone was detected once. CDR3 sequence: CASSSSQGGTDTQYF. CDR3 bases: TGTGCCAGCAGCTCTTCACAGGGGGGCACAGATACGCAGTATTTT. The J gene is TRBJ2-3, the V gene TRBV7-8; 8 positions agree with TRBD1. The CDR3 is made up of 15 amino acids. The trim removed 4 bases at V and 1 base at J, leaving 4 bases unmatched. In germline, CDR1 is SGHVS, CDR2 FQNEAQ.

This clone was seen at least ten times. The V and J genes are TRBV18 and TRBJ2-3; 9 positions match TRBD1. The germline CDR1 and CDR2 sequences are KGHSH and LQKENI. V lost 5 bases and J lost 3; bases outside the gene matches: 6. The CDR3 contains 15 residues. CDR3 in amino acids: CASSEGTGRTDTQYF. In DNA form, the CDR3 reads TGTGCCAGCTCAGAAGGGACAGGGAGGACAGATACGCAGTATTTT.

As DNA, the CDR3 is TGTGCCAGCAGCTTTCTAGCGGGAGAAGATACGCAGTATTTT. It encodes CASSFLAGEDTQYF. V gene TRBV5-8 combines with J gene TRBJ2-3, with 10 bases lining up with TRBD2. The length of the CDR3 is 14 residues. With V trimmed by 2 bases and J by 5 bases, 2 bases remained unmatched. Germline assignment: CDR1 SGHTS and CDR2 YDEGEE.

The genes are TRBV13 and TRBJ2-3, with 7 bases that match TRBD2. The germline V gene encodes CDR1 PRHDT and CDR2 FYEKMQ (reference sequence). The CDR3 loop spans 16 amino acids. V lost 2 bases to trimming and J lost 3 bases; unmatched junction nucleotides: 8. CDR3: CASSLSSAGVTDTQYF. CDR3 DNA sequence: TGTGCCAGCAGCTTATCTAGCGCGGGAGTGACAGATACGCAGTATTTT.

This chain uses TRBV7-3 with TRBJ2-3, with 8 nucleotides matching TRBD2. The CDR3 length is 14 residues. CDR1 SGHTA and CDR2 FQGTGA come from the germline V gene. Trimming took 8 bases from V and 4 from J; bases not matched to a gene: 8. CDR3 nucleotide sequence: TGTGCCAGCGGAGCGGGAGAGTTGGCAGATACGCAGTATTTT. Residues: CASGAGELADTQYF. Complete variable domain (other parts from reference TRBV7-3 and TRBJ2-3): GAGVSQTPSNKVTEKGKYVELRCDPISGHTALYWYRQSLGQGPEFLIYFQGTGAADDSGLPNDRFFAVRPEGSVSTLKIQRTERGDSAVYLCASGAGELADTQYFGPGTRLTVL.